One and the same sample provided the 3 T cell receptor beta chains below, sequenced in a study of T cells in Graves' hyperthyroidism and ophthalmopathy (dated by TCRdb to between 2018 and 2021). Libraries were constructed by multiplex PCR. Reads for this sample came from an Illumina HiSeq 2000. Amplification of TCR beta CDR3 regions was carried out from RNA transcripts. The TCR CDR3 was subjected to a first round of RT-PCR using the HTBI primer set and the Qiagen OneStep RT-PCR kit. The public sequencing data were trimmed at Q25 with fastp and processed into clonotypes with MiXCR by TCRdb, which kept only in-frame beta chains. Each entry is one CDR3 protein sequence, shown with its most common DNA and genes. The sample table contains about 580,000 distinct CDR3 sequences; only one count was recorded for around 13% of them. The ten largest account for about 5.8% of the sample. The sample was blood. The source of these receptors is a woman in her 30s with Graves' hyperthyroidism that later progressed to Graves' ophthalmopathy.

This clonotype was observed at least ten times. V gene TRBV30 combines with J gene TRBJ2-7; 10 bases match TRBD1. The CDR3 consists of 15 residues. The ends lost 1 base at V and 1 base at J; junction bases unmatched: 4. The germline V gene has CDR1 GTSNPN and CDR2 SVGIG (reference sequence). The CDR3 bases are TGTGCCTGGAGTGAACCGGGACAGGGGTCCTACGAGCAGTACTTC. Amino acids: CAWSEPGQGSYEQYF.

This clonotype was picked up many times. This chain connects TRBV2 to TRBJ2-1; tentatively, D is TRBD1 or TRBD2 (5 bases each). The V end lost 3 bases, the J end lost 10 bases, and 13 bases lay between the germline ends. Per the germline V gene, CDR1 is SNHLY and CDR2 is FYNNEI. The CDR3 totals 13 residues. Written as DNA, the CDR3 is TGTGCCAGCAGTGAGTTAGGGACCGGGGAGCAGTTCTTC. It encodes CASSELGTGEQFF.

V is TRBV3-1 and J is TRBJ2-7; 10 bases map to TRBD2. The ends lost 0 bases at V and 8 bases at J; junction bases unmatched: 7. The CDR3 totals 15 residues. Per the germline V gene, CDR1 is LGHDT and CDR2 is YNNKEL (reference sequence). This chain's CDR3 is CASSQDWLAGEQQYF. CDR3 sequence (DNA): TGTGCCAGCAGCCAAGATTGGCTAGCGGGAGAGCAGCAGTACTTC.